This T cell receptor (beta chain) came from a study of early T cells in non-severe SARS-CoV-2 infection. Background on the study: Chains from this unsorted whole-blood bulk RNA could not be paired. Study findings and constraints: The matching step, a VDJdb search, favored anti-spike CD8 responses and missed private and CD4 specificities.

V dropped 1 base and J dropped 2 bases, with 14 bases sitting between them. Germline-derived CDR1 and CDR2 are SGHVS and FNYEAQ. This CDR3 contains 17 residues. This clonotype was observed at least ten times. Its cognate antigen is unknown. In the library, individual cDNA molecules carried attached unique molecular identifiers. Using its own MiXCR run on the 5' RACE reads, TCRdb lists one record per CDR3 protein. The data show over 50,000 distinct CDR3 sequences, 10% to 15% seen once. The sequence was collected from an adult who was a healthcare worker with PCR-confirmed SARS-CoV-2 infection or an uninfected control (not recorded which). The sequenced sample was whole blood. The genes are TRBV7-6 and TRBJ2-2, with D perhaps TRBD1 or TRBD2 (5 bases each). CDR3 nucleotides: TGTGCCAGCAGCTTAGTGCCCAGAGGGGCAAACACCGGGGAGCTGTTTTTT. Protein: CASSLVPRGANTGELFF.